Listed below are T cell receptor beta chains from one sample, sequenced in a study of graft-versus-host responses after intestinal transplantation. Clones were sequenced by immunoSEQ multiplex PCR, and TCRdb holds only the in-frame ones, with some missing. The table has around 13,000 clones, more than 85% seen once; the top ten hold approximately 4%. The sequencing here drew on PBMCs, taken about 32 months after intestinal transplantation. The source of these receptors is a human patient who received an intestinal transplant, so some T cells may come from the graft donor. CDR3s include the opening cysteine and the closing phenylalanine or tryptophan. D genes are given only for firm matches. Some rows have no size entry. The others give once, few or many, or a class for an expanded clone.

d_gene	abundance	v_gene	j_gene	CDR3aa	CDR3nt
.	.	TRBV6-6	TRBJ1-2	CAIIQGDGYTF	TGTGCCATTATACAGGGAGATGGCTACACCTTC
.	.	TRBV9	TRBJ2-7	CASSVEPGPSVHEQYF	TGTGCCAGCAGCGTAGAACCGGGACCCAGTGTCCACGAGCAGTACTTC
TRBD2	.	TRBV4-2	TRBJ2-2	CASSHRTSGGRNTGELFF	TGTGCCAGCAGCCACAGAACTAGCGGGGGGCGGAACACCGGGGAGCTGTTTTTT
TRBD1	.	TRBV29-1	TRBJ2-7	CSVGGGDRGYEQYF	TGCAGCGTTGGGGGCGGGGACAGGGGTTACGAGCAGTACTTC
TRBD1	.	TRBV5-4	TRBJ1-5	CASSSDRGRDSNQPQHF	TGTGCCAGCAGCTCGGACAGGGGGAGGGATAGCAATCAGCCCCAGCATTTT
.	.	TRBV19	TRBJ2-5	CASSIWKERETQYF	TGTGCCAGTAGTATATGGAAGGAGCGGGAGACCCAGTACTTC
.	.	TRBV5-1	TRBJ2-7	CASSLSTASSNYEQYF	TGCGCCAGCAGCTTGTCGACAGCCTCTTCTAACTACGAGCAGTACTTC
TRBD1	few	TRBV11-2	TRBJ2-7	CASSLRGTDYEQYF	TGTGCCAGCAGCTTGCGAGGGACAGACTACGAGCAGTACTTC
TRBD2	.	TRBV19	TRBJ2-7	CASTASGGQGAYEQYF	TGTGCCAGTACGGCTAGCGGGGGCCAGGGGGCCTACGAGCAGTACTTC
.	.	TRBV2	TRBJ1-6	CASRLGDNSPLHF	TGTGCCAGCAGATTAGGGGATAATTCACCCCTCCACTTT
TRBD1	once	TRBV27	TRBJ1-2	CASSLSGGTAYGYTF	TGTGCCAGCAGTTTATCGGGAGGGACAGCCTATGGCTACACCTTC
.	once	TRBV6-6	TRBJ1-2	CASSYSIRYGYTF	TGTGCCAGCAGTTACTCGATCCGCTATGGCTACACCTTC
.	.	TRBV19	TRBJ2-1	CASSVTGDSYNEQFF	TGTGCCAGTAGTGTTACAGGTGACTCCTACAATGAGCAGTTCTTC
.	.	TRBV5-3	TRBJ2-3	CASSPGGLTDTQYF	TGTGCCAGCAGCCCCGGGGGCCTCACAGATACGCAGTATTTT
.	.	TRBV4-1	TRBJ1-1	CASSQGEGRTEAFF	TGCGCCAGCAGCCAAGGTGAAGGACGCACTGAAGCTTTCTTT
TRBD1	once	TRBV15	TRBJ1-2	CATSRGWGTGASGYTF	TGTGCCACCAGCAGAGGTTGGGGGACAGGGGCTTCTGGCTACACCTTC
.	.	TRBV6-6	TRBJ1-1	CASSYRNTEAFF	TGTGCCAGCAGTTACCGAAACACTGAAGCTTTCTTT
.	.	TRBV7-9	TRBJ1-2	CASSLVVQPSNYGYTF	TGTGCCAGCAGCTTAGTTGTACAGCCGAGTAACTATGGCTACACCTTC
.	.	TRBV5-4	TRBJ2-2	CASTSTLGNTGELFF	TGTGCCAGCACCTCGACCCTCGGGAACACCGGGGAGCTGTTTTTT
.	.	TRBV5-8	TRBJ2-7	CAGWLSRAPHEQYF	TGTGCCGGCTGGCTTTCCCGGGCCCCCCACGAGCAGTACTTC
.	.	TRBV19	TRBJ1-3	CASSPDHSTLLEDTIYF	TGTGCCAGTAGCCCTGACCATTCCACCTTGCTTGAGGACACCATATATTTT
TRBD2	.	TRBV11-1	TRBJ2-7	CASSLGLLYEQYF	TGTGCCAGCAGCTTGGGACTACTTTACGAGCAGTACTTC
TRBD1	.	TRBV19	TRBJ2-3	CAVRRQGRGTDTQYF	TGTGCCGTGAGGAGACAGGGTCGGGGAACAGATACGCAGTATTTT